This T cell receptor (beta chain) was recovered during a study of control samples from healthy donors and cancer patients (dated by TCRdb to 2020 to 2021). Of note for this clone: Its antigen is unknown. The sample holds no much larger clone one base away, and base qualities are not on file.

The library was generated by the immunoSEQ multiplex PCR assay. TCRdb limited this immuneACCESS table to in-frame rearrangements with V and J called. A share of clones is missing; checked studies link under half to unresolved V genes, and the rest is unexplained. Recorded for this sample are approximately 82,000 clones; around 94% of them occurred a single time. The ten largest clones add up to about 5% of the sample. The sample was blood. The receptor's source is a woman between 18 and 30 years old in good health.

The CDR3 is CASSCLRPYNEQFF. The bases are TGTGCCAGCAGTTGTCTACGCCCCTACAATGAGCAGTTCTTC. The chain couples TRBV21-1 to TRBJ2-1; the D call TRBD2 from the table was never checked on the DNA. TRBV21-1 is an annotated pseudogene. Including the terminal cysteine and phenylalanine, the CDR3 comprises 14 residues. Solely the CDR3 DNA is kept, with 42 bases framed from the first base.